This section outlines one T cell receptor (beta chain) sequence together with its context. Time point given: blood at routine non-recurrence follow-up after resection. The authors sequenced whole RNA from tumor, nontumor lung or frozen PBMC without sorting. CDR1 and CDR2 from the germline V gene are LGHDT and YNNKEL (reference sequence). This CDR3 region has 16 residues. Trimming took off 0 bases at V and 1 base at J, with 11 bases between the two ends. This sample is part of a study of spatial heterogeneity in lung cancer. Study summary: Sequencing covered available follow-up PBMC samples collected a median of roughly 22 months after resection. Each unique TCR and UMI combination was seen more than ten times on average in raw reads.

TCR cDNA molecules each carried a unique molecular identifier. TCRdb independently ran MiXCR on the 5' RACE reads; one entry per CDR3 protein. The data show about 32,000 distinct CDR3 sequences, about 10% seen once. Material: PBMCs, obtained at follow-up. The rearrangement links TRBV3-1 to TRBJ2-3, with no clear D. The source is a female donor with early-stage non-small cell lung cancer. CDR3 region: CASSQDRHPRTDTQYF. The CDR3 DNA reads as TGTGCCAGCAGCCAAGATCGCCACCCCCGCACAGATACGCAGTATTTT.